This T cell receptor (beta chain) was documented in a study of blood T cell repertoires in COVID-19. The overall study: Nucleic acid was either cDNA or gDNA, and it came from T cells, B-cell-depleted T cells, or PBMCs.

The repertoire was sequenced with immunoSEQ multiplex PCR; TCRdb's copy has only in-frame clones and lacks some. This table has a few hundred thousand clones, 85% to 90% appearing once. The receptor was derived from a man between 18 and 29 years old who had recovered from COVID-19. The sample comprised PBMCs or T cells enriched from blood (not recorded which).

CDR3 coding DNA: TGTGCCAGCAGTCCTGGACAGGGGGTTGCCTACGAGCAGTACTTC. As protein: CASSPGQGVAYEQYF. J is TRBJ2-7 and V is TRBV9; 10 bases are a match to TRBD1. The trim removed 5 bases at V and 2 bases at J, leaving 7 bases unmatched. CDR1 and CDR2 (germline): SGDLS, YYNGEE. The CDR3 sequence is 15 residues long. Complete variable domain (other parts from reference TRBV9 and TRBJ2-7): DSGVTQTPKHLITATGQRVTLRCSPRSGDLSVYWYQQSLDQGLQFLIQYYNGEERAKGNILERFSAQQFPDLHSELNLSSLELGDSALYFCASSPGQGVAYEQYFGPGTRLTVT.